The T cell receptor (beta chain) under discussion was sequenced for a study of blood T cell repertoires in COVID-19. Study-level information: Researchers got acute and convalescent COVID-19 samples from the United States, Italy and Spain. Sample material is recorded as cDNA or gDNA derived from T cells, B-cell-depleted T cells, or PBMCs.

Individuals drawn from around 25 US areas were roughly 18 to 100 years old. Cohort placement rested on clinical history that participants reported themselves. Measured with immunoSEQ multiplex PCR; TCRdb has only the in-frame clones, and not every one. Of 350,000 to 400,000 clones detected, around 89% appear once; the ten largest clones hold over 0.9%. Material: PBMCs or T cells enriched from blood (not recorded which). This clonotype was sampled from a woman aged 30 to 39 with acute COVID-19.

The DNA of the CDR3 is TGTGCCAGCCGGTTGATCGCCCCTGGGGCCAACGTCCTGACTTTC. It codes for CASRLIAPGANVLTF. V usage is TRBV27 and J usage is TRBJ2-6; D is undetermined. The V and J ends lost 8 bases and 2 bases respectively, with 13 bases between them. Looked up from germline, CDR1 is MNHEY and CDR2 is SMNVEV (reference sequence). CDR3 length: 15 amino acids. The entire variable domain, with the rest obtained from reference TRBV27 and TRBJ2-6, is as follows: EAQVTQNPRYLITVTGKKLTVTCSQNMNHEYMSWYRQDPGLGLRQIYYSMNVEVTDKGDVPEGYKVSRKEKRNFPLILESPSPNQTSLYFCASRLIAPGANVLTFGAGSRLTVL.